Listed here are 4 T cell receptor beta chains from one sample, sequenced in a study of T cell changes during pregnancy in multiple sclerosis. Generated by immunoSEQ multiplex PCR, the TCRdb table keeps only in-frame clones and is missing some. The data hold about 110,000 clones, with 85% to 95% observed a single time. This material consisted of peripheral blood, taken after pregnancy. All receptors derive from a female donor with multiple sclerosis, enrolled in a pregnancy study.

V is TRBV5-1 and J is TRBJ2-1; the match to TRBD2 covers 8 bases. CDR1 is SGHRS, CDR2 YFSETQ, per germline. This CDR3 has 16 amino acids. Germline trimming cut 0 bases from V and 1 base from J; bases unmatched to any gene: 3. The CDR3 spells CASSLGAGESYNEQFF. The CDR3 DNA is TGCGCCAGCAGCTTGGGAGCGGGAGAGTCCTACAATGAGCAGTTCTTC.

This clone was observed once. The J gene is TRBJ2-7, the V gene TRBV28; maybe TRBD2 (6 bases). Germline lookup yields CDR1 MDHEN and CDR2 SYDVKM. This CDR3 spans 16 amino acids. Trimming cost V 6 bases and J 3 bases, with 21 bases left between them. CDR3 nucleotide sequence: TGTGCCAGCAGCCCTCCTGGGGGGTCGTTTTTCTACGAGCAGTACTTC. Its translation is CASSPPGGSFFYEQYF.

The V and J genes are TRBV10-2 and TRBJ2-1; perhaps TRBD1 as D (6 bases). The germline V and J ends were trimmed by 3 bases and 7 bases, with 10 bases remaining between them. The CDR3 sequence is 13 residues long. Looked up from germline, CDR1 is WSHSY and CDR2 is SAAADI. The CDR3 spells CASSDRGWNEQFF. CDR3 bases: TGCGCCAGCAGTGACAGGGGCTGGAATGAGCAGTTCTTC.

CDR3 DNA: TGTGCCAGCTCCACCAACCAGCAGGGCTCGACCGGGGAGCTGTTTTTT. Amino acid sequence: CASSTNQQGSTGELFF. The chain combines TRBV18 with TRBJ2-2; tentatively, D is TRBD1 (5 bases). The CDR3 totals 16 residues. Trimming stripped 6 bases from V and 5 bases from J, with 19 bases between. Germline V gene sequence: CDR1 KGHSH, CDR2 LQKENI.